These T cell receptor beta chains were read from a single sample in a study of T cell responses to AZD1222 COVID-19 vaccine. The data were produced by immunoSEQ multiplex PCR, yet TCRdb's version contains in-frame clones alone and is incomplete. The table shows 54,000 or so clones, with nearly 90% occurring only once. The source was peripheral blood, collected on day 0 of AZD1222 vaccination. Receptors were obtained from an adult in good health. CDR3s include the opening cysteine and the closing phenylalanine or tryptophan. Fields, in order: V gene, J gene, D gene, clone size, CDR3 protein, CDR3 DNA. The D gene is left open where the match is weak. Clone size is stated in some rows and not others, as once, few, many or a class when expanded.

>TRBV2|TRBJ1-4|TRBD1|.
CASSEQGAPNEKLFF
TGTGCCAGCAGTGAACAGGGGGCTCCTAATGAAAAACTGTTTTTT
>TRBV7-8|TRBJ2-2|.|.
CASSLQGNTGELFF
TGTGCCAGCAGCTTACAGGGAAACACCGGGGAGCTGTTTTTT
>TRBV10-2|TRBJ1-5|.|.
CASSELPGVNQPQHF
TGCGCCAGCAGTGAGCTCCCAGGGGTTAATCAGCCCCAGCATTTT
>TRBV11-2|TRBJ2-7|TRBD1|.
CASSPGTGAYEQYF
TGTGCCAGCAGCCCCGGGACAGGGGCCTACGAGCAGTACTTC
>TRBV18|TRBJ1-3|.|once
CASSPRGEGGNTIYF
TGTGCCAGCTCACCCCGGGGTGAAGGAGGAAACACCATATATTTT
>TRBV5-1|TRBJ2-7|.|.
CASSLGASSRNLYEQYF
TGCGCCAGCAGCTTGGGGGCTTCCAGCCGGAACCTCTACGAGCAGTACTTC
>TRBV24-1|TRBJ2-1|.|.
CATSDPKGEQFF
TGTGCCACCAGTGATCCAAAAGGTGAGCAGTTCTTC
>TRBV19|TRBJ2-7|.|.
CASSHLGYYEQYF
TGTGCCAGTAGCCACTTAGGGTACTACGAGCAGTACTTC
>TRBV6-1|TRBJ1-1|.|.
CASSERSRTVRFYTEAFF
TGTGCCAGCAGTGAACGATCCCGGACAGTTCGATTCTACACTGAAGCTTTCTTT
>TRBV5-5|TRBJ1-2|TRBD1|.
CASSLFDRVGGYTF
TGTGCCAGCAGCTTGTTCGACAGGGTTGGCGGCTACACCTTC
>TRBV10-3|TRBJ1-1|TRBD1|.
CAISEFSQGDTEAFF
TGTGCCATCAGTGAGTTTTCCCAGGGGGACACTGAAGCTTTCTTT
>TRBV27|TRBJ2-7|.|.
CASSLYRAKYEQYF
TGTGCCAGCAGTTTATACCGGGCGAAATACGAGCAGTACTTC
>TRBV7-3|TRBJ2-1|.|once
CASSLNPLNDEQFF
TGTGCCAGCAGCTTAAACCCGCTTAACGATGAGCAGTTCTTC
>TRBV7-2|TRBJ1-5|.|few
CASSLALGTQPQHF
TGTGCCAGCAGCTTAGCGCTGGGAACTCAGCCCCAGCATTTT
>TRBV10-2|TRBJ1-4|TRBD1|.
CASGTEGGEKLFF
TGCGCCAGCGGGACAGAGGGGGGTGAAAAACTGTTTTTT
>TRBV19|TRBJ2-6|.|.
CASSIVRRPSGANVLTF
TGTGCCAGTAGTATTGTCCGCAGGCCCTCTGGGGCCAACGTCCTGACTTTC
>TRBV7-6|TRBJ2-1|TRBD2|few
CASSPSVGTSRNEQFF
TGTGCCAGCAGCCCCTCGGTCGGGACTAGCAGAAATGAGCAGTTCTTC
>TRBV3-1/TRBV3-2|TRBJ1-4|.|.
CASSRSTNEKLFF
TGTGCCAGCAGCCGTTCAACTAATGAAAAACTGTTTTTT
>TRBV7-9|TRBJ1-6|TRBD1|few
CATWTGEGSPLHF
TGTGCCACCTGGACAGGGGAGGGATCACCCCTCCACTTT
>TRBV28|TRBJ1-1|TRBD1|.
CASSSGGWVLGTEAFF
TGTGCCAGCAGTTCAGGGGGCTGGGTTCTGGGCACTGAAGCTTTCTTT
>TRBV9|TRBJ1-3|.|.
CASSVDGVSGNTIYF
TGTGCCAGCAGCGTAGATGGGGTCTCTGGAAACACCATATATTTT
>TRBV24-1|TRBJ2-7|TRBD1|.
CATSKRTGGAYEQYF
TGTGCCACCAGTAAAAGGACAGGGGGGGCCTACGAGCAGTACTTC
>TRBV5-5|TRBJ2-7|TRBD1|few
CASSLTRGYTYEQYF
TGTGCCAGCAGCTTAACCAGGGGGTATACCTACGAGCAGTACTTC
>TRBV7-2|TRBJ1-2|.|.
CASSVNNYGYTF
TGTGCCAGCAGCGTGAACAACTATGGCTACACCTTC
>TRBV4-2|TRBJ1-4|.|.
CASTPRPGGPTTNEKLFF
TGTGCCAGCACCCCTCGTCCCGGGGGACCAACAACTAATGAAAAACTGTTTTTT
>TRBV4-3|TRBJ1-3|.|.
CASSQDSAGGNTIYF
TGCGCCAGCAGCCAAGATTCGGCGGGAGGAAACACCATATATTTT
>TRBV7-2|TRBJ1-3|TRBD1|.
CASSPTGGQNTIYF
TGTGCCAGCAGCCCGACAGGGGGTCAAAACACCATATATTTT
>TRBV28|TRBJ1-5|.|.
CASSFGMVNQPQHF
TGTGCCAGCAGTTTTGGGATGGTGAATCAGCCCCAGCATTTT
>TRBV27|TRBJ1-5|.|.
CASRVGGDSNQPQHF
TGTGCCAGCAGGGTTGGGGGTGATAGCAATCAGCCCCAGCATTTT
>TRBV5-6|TRBJ1-2|.|.
CASSLNGKGYGYTF
TGTGCCAGCAGCTTAAACGGGAAGGGCTATGGCTACACCTTC
>TRBV7-9|TRBJ2-2|TRBD2|.
CASSLLAGVDGELFF
TGTGCCAGCAGCTTACTAGCGGGGGTTGACGGGGAGCTGTTTTTT
>TRBV3-1/TRBV3-2|TRBJ1-2|.|.
CASSQDLFTGPAPGYTF
TGTGCCAGCAGCCAAGATCTTTTCACAGGGCCCGCACCTGGCTACACCTTC
>TRBV6-5|TRBJ1-2|.|.
CASSYSKNRLYGYTF
TGTGCCAGCAGTTACTCGAAGAACAGGCTCTATGGCTACACCTTC
>TRBV7-9|TRBJ1-6|.|once
CASSFRTNSPLHF
TGTGCCAGCAGCTTTAGAACGAATTCACCCCTCCACTTT